This TCR beta chain is drawn from a study of OX40 agonist ivuxolimab in advanced cancers. Repertoires were generated with immunoSEQ multiplex PCR, while TCRdb's copy carries only in-frame clones and drops some. The sample records nearly 70,000 clones, 70% to 90% being singletons. Germline loops: CDR1 SGHRS, CDR2 YFSETQ. J lost 7 bases, V lost 2 bases, and 7 bases had no gene match. The CDR3 runs to 15 residues. Systemic immunosuppression or a history of autoimmune disease excluded patients. With baseline, cycle 4 day 1, and cycle 7 day 1 as timepoints, blood was sampled. Comments on this clone: What it binds is unknown.

Study-wide results and caveats: At 0.1 to 3.0 mg/kg, clonal expansion of CD4+ and CD8+ blood T cells had occurred by week 6.

The genes are TRBV5-1 and TRBJ2-1, with 9 bases that match TRBD2. Sequencing was performed on CD4+ or CD8+ T cells sorted from blood, taken in a trial of the OX40 agonist ivuxolimab. The receptor's source is an adult with an advanced solid tumor such as melanoma, head and neck, liver or kidney cancer. This CDR3 is CASSFGAGGPNEQFF. The CDR3 DNA is TGCGCCAGCAGCTTTGGGGCGGGAGGGCCAAATGAGCAGTTCTTC. Full variable domain (rest looked up from reference TRBV5-1 and TRBJ2-1): KAGVTQTPRYLIKTRGQQVTLSCSPISGHRSVSWYQQTPGQGLQFLFEYFSETQRNKGNFPGRFSGRQFSNSRSEMNVSTLELGDSALYLCASSFGAGGPNEQFFGPGTRLTVL.